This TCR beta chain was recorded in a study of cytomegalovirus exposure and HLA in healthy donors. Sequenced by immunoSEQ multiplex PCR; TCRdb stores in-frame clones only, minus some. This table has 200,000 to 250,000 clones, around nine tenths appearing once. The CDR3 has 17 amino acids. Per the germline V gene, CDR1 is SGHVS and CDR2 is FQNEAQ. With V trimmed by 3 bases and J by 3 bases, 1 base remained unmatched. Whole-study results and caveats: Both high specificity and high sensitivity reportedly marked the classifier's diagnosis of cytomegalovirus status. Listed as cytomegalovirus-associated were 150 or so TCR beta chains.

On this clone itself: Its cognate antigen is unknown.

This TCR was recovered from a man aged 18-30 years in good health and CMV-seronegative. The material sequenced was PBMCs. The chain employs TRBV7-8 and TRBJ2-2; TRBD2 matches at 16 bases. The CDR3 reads CASSLGLAGGDTGELFF. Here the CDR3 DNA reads TGTGCCAGCAGCTTGGGACTAGCGGGGGGGGACACCGGGGAGCTGTTTTTT.